One sample yielded the 2 T cell receptor beta chains listed below, sequenced in a study of T cell changes during pregnancy in multiple sclerosis. Only in-frame clones appear in the TCRdb table, and some are missing; sequencing was by immunoSEQ multiplex PCR. Among 15,000 or so clones listed, roughly 83% were seen once. The source was CD8+ T cells from peripheral blood mononuclear cells, collected in the third trimester of pregnancy. Receptors were obtained from a female donor in good health, enrolled as a control in a pregnancy study.

The chain recombines TRBV6-4 with TRBJ1-1; 7 bases are a match to TRBD1. Trimming removed 3 bases from V and 6 bases from J; junction bases left unmatched: 13. Germline assignment: CDR1 MRHNA and CDR2 SNTAGT. CDR3 size: 16 residues. In DNA, the CDR3 is TGTGCCAGCAGTGAAGATAGTGGGAAGGGGGCGTCTGAAGCTTTCTTT. Translating gives CASSEDSGKGASEAFF.

The chain has TRBV10-1 and TRBJ2-1; a possible D gene is TRBD2 (5 bases). From germline, CDR1 is WNHNN and CDR2 SYGVQD (reference sequence). The CDR3 length is 13 residues. Trimming cost V 8 bases and J 7 bases, with 15 bases left between them. For the CDR3, the DNA is TGCGCCAGCTCGCCGGGTAGCGTGAATGAGCAGTTCTTC. This translates into CASSPGSVNEQFF.